The sequence of this TCR beta chain was determined in a study of T cell responses to AZD1222 COVID-19 vaccine. In the case of this clone: The antigen is undetermined.

This CDR3 is 13 amino acids long. Germline V gives CDR1 SNHLY, CDR2 FYNNEI. Trimming took 4 bases from V and 5 from J, leaving 11 bases between them. The assay was immunoSEQ multiplex PCR, and TCRdb's table has in-frame clones only and misses some. Of about 180,000 clones in the sample, about nine tenths were seen once. Overall study results and limits: As reported, nearly half of all spike-specific TCRs target variant regions that are unmutated. Seropositive at baseline were only a handful of AZD1222 recipients. Donors were largely white British and mainly female; clonal diversity was possibly underestimated. The study sampled repertoires only after the peak T cell response.

This clonotype was obtained from an adult who received the AZD1222 COVID-19 vaccine. The chain recombines TRBV2 with TRBJ1-2, with D unclear. The source material was peripheral blood, sampled 28 days after the second AZD1222 dose. The CDR3: CASSASWIYGYTF. The CDR3 region has the DNA TGTGCCAGCAGTGCATCGTGGATTTATGGCTACACCTTC.